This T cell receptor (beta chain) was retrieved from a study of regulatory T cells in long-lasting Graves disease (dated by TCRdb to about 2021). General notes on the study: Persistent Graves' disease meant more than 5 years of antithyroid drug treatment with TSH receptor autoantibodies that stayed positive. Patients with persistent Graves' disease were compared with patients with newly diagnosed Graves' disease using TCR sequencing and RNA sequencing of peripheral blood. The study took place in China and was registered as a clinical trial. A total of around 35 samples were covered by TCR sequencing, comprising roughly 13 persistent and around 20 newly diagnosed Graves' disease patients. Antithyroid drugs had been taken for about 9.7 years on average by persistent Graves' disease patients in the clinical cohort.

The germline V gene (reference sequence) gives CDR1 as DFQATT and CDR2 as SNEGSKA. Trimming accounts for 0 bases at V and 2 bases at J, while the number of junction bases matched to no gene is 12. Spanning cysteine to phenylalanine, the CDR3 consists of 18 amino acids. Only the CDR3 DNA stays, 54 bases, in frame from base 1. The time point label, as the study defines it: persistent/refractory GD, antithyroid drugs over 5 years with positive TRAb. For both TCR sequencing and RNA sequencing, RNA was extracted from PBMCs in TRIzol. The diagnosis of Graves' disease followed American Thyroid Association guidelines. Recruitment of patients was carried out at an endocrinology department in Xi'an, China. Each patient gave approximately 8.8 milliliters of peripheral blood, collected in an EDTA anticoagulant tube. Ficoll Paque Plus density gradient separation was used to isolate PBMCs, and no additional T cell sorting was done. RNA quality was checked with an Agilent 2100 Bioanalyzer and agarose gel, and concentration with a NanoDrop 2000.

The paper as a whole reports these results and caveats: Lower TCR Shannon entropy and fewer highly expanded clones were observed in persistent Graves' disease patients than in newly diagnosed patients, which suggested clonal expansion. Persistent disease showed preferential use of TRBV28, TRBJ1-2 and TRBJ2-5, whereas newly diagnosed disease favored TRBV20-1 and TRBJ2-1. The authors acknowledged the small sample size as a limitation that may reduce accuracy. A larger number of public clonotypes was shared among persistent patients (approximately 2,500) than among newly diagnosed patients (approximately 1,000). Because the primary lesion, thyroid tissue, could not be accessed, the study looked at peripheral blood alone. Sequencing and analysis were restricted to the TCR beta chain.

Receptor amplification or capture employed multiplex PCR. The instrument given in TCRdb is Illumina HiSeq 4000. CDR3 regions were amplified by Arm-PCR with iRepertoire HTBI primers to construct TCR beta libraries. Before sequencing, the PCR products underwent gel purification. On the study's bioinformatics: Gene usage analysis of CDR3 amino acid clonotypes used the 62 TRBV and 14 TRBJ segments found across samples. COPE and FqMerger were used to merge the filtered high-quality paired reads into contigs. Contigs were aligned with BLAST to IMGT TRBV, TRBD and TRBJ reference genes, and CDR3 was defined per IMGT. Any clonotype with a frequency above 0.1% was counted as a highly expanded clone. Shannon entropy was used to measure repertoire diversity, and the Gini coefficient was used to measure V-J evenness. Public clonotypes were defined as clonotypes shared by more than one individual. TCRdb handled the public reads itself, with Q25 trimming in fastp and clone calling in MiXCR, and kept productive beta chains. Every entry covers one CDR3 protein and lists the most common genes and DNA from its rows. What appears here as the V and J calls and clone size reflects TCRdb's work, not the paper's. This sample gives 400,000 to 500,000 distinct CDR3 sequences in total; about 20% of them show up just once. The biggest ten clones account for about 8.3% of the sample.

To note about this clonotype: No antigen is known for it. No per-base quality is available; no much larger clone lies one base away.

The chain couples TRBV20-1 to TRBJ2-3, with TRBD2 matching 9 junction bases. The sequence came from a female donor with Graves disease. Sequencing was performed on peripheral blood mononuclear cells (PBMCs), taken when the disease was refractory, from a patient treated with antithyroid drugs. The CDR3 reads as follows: CSAREPPLLAGTTDTQYF. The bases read TGCAGTGCTAGAGAACCCCCCCTTCTAGCGGGGACCACAGATACGCAGTATTTT.